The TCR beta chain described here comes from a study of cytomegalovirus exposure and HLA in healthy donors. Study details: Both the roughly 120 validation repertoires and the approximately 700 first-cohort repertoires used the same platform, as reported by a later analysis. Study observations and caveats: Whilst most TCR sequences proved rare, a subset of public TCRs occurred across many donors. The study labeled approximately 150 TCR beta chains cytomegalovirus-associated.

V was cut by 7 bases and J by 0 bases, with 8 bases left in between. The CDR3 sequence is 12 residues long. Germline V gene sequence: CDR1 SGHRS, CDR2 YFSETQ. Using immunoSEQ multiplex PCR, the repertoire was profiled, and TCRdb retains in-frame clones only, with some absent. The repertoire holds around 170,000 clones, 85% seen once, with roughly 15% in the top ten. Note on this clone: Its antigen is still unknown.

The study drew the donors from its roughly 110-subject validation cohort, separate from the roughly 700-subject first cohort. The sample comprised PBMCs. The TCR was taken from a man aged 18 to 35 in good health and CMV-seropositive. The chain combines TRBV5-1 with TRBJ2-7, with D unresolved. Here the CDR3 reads CASRGSSYEQYF. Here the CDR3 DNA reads TGCGCCAGCCGCGGTAGCTCCTACGAGCAGTACTTC.